Each of the 6 T cell receptor beta chains below was sequenced from the same sample in a study of post-analysis software for immune sequencing data. Study results and caveats: The five TRBV segments detected at higher frequency in patients than in controls included TRBV5-6, TRBV5-1 and TRBV20-1.

For these receptors, no antigen is known. Libraries were made from TCR beta cDNA, and they carried unique molecular identifiers. TCRdb analysed the PCR reads with MiXCR anew, one entry per CDR3 protein. The table lists some 240,000 distinct CDR3 sequences, 36% of them singletons. The sequenced sample was blood. The receptor source for this set is a girl under 18 with multiple sclerosis.

This clonotype was detected ten times or more. This chain uses TRBV6-1 with TRBJ1-2, with D perhaps TRBD1 (5 bases). Germline loops: CDR1 MNHNS, CDR2 SASEGT. Trimming shortened V by 7 bases and J by 8 bases, and 17 bases separated the two germline ends. The CDR3 spans 13 residues. The CDR3: CASTRTSQEGYTF. CDR3 coding DNA: TGTGCCAGCACCCGGACCTCACAGGAAGGCTACACCTTC.

This clonotype was detected many times. The rearrangement uses TRBV29-1 and TRBJ2-1, with D hard to call. The CDR3 consists of 13 residues. V lost 4 bases, J lost 3 bases, and 10 bases lay in between. Looked up from germline, CDR1 is SQVTM and CDR2 is ANQGSEA. The CDR3 coding sequence is TGCAGCGTTGTGGTCCAGAGCTACAATGAGCAGTTCTTC. This codes for CSVVVQSYNEQFF.

This clonotype was recorded at least ten times. The J gene is TRBJ1-2, the V gene TRBV20-1; D remains ambiguous. The germline gives CDR1 DFQATT, CDR2 SNEGSKA (reference sequence). V was trimmed by 2 bases and J by 3 bases, leaving 13 bases between them. This CDR3 spans 14 amino acids. Here the CDR3 DNA reads TGCAGTGCTAGATACCGGGGTGACGACTATGGCTACACCTTC. This encodes CSARYRGDDYGYTF.

Note on this clonotype: Since a much larger clone is just one base distant, this may be a read error. This chain links TRBV5-1 with TRBJ2-7, with D perhaps TRBD1 or TRBD2 (5 bases each). Trimming left V 0 bases short and J 7 bases short, with 14 bases between. Per the germline V gene, CDR1 is SGHRS and CDR2 is YFSETQ. This CDR3 is 14 amino acids long. The CDR3 DNA is TGCGCCAGCAGCTTGGGGGGGAGATACAATGAGCAGTACTTC. Encoded protein: CASSLGGRYNEQYF.

This clonotype was counted at least ten times. This chain links TRBV7-8 with TRBJ1-1; the D gene is possibly TRBD1 (6 bases). V lost 3 bases, J lost 5 bases, and 7 bases lay in between. CDR3 length: 12 residues. Germline V CDR1 and CDR2: SGHVS, FQNEAQ. The CDR3 here is CASSFQGTEAFF. Written as DNA, the CDR3 is TGTGCCAGCAGCTTCCAGGGGACTGAAGCTTTCTTT.

With respect to this clonotype: A read error may be the cause here, since a much bigger clone is one base away. The chain combines TRBV9 with TRBJ2-3; possibly TRBD2 for D (7 bases). The CDR3 sequence is 15 residues long. Germline V gene sequence: CDR1 SGDLS, CDR2 YYNGEE. The CDR3 region has the DNA TGTACCAGCAGCGTAGTCGCGGGGGCCACAGATACGCAGTATTTT. Translated, it gives CTSSVVAGATDTQYF.